This T cell receptor (beta chain) derives from a study of blood T cells in healthy people across ages. The V gene lost 5 bases and the J gene lost 0 bases, with 10 bases spanning the gap. This CDR3 comprises 14 residues. On this clonotype itself: Antigen specificity is unknown.

General study findings and limits: Researchers judged that diversity estimates from one million T cells fell short of true values.

Sample-barcoded 5' priming and a J-beta primer mix drove a second PCR of roughly 7 to 11 cycles. Each CDR3 protein is one row after TCRdb ran MiXCR on the 5' RACE reads. The table has approximately 1,000,000 distinct CDR3 sequences, 35% to 45% seen once; the top ten hold 10% to 15%. The V gene is TRBV12-3 or TRBV12-4, the J gene TRBJ1-1, with D perhaps matching TRBD1 (5 bases). The source material was blood. The receptor was derived from a man younger than 35 in good health. The CDR3 nucleotides read TGTGCCAGCAGTCGCGGGGGGATGAACACTGAAGCTTTCTTT. It translates to CASSRGGMNTEAFF.